This entry lists 4 T cell receptor beta chains sequenced from one sample in a study of shared clonotypes between healthy human individuals. CD45RO-negative, CCR7-positively selected cells formed the naive CD8 fraction, excluding terminally differentiated effector memory CD45RA+ cells. Here immunoSEQ multiplex PCR was the method, and the copy in TCRdb shows in-frame clones only, minus some. The profile shows about 2.1 million clones, 90% to 95% of them singletons. What was sequenced was naive CD8+ T cells from PBMCs. Receptors originate from a man younger than 35 in good health. Some clones in this sample may be carry-over from other donors' samples.

As to this clone: The same CDR3 is also encoded by other DNA sequences in this sample. The CDR3 coding sequence is TGTGCCAGCAGCTTAGGCAGGGGAGAGACCCAGTACTTC. Translated: CASSLGRGETQYF. The J gene is TRBJ2-5, the V gene TRBV11-2, with D perhaps matching TRBD1 (6 bases). V was trimmed by 1 base and J by 4 bases, leaving 7 bases between them. CDR1 is SGHAT, CDR2 FQNNGV, per germline. This CDR3 has 13 amino acids.

The V gene is TRBV4-2, the J gene TRBJ2-1; D gene unclear. Germline assignment: CDR1 LGHNA and CDR2 YNFKEQ. V was cut by 6 bases and J by 1 base, with 10 bases left in between. The CDR3 runs to 14 residues. CDR3 protein: CASRTDRSYNEQFF. The DNA for the CDR3 is TGTGCCAGCAGGACCGACCGATCCTACAATGAGCAGTTCTTC.

The chain is built from TRBV9 and TRBJ2-1; TRBD2 matches at 7 bases. The CDR3 is 14 residues long. Losses at the gene ends were 4 bases for V and 12 bases for J; bases not matched to a gene: 13. Looked up from germline, CDR1 is SGDLS and CDR2 is YYNGEE. CDR3 residues: CASSHYAGDSGQFF. CDR3 DNA sequence: TGTGCCAGCAGCCACTACGCGGGGGATTCAGGGCAGTTCTTC.

This clone was observed a handful of times. The same CDR3 is also encoded by other DNA sequences in this sample. The chain carries TRBV5-6 and TRBJ2-1; D not resolved. Germline CDR1 SGHDT, CDR2 YYEEEE. V lost 0 bases to trimming and J lost 5 bases, with 3 bases between them. This CDR3 has 12 residues. The CDR3 spells CASSLGDNEQFF. CDR3 DNA: TGTGCCAGCAGCTTGGGCGACAATGAGCAGTTCTTC.